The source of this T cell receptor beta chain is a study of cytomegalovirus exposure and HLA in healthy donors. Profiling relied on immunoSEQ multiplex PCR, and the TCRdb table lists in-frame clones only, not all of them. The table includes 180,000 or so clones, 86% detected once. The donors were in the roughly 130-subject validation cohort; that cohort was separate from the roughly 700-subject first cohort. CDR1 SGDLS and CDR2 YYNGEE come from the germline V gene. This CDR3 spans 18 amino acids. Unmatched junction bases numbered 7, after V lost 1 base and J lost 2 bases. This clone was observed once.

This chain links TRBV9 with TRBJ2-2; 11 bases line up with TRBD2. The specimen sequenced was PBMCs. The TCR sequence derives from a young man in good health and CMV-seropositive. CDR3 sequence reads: CASSVRSSGGSNTGELFF. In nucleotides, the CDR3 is TGTGCCAGCAGCGTACGATCTAGCGGGGGGTCTAACACCGGGGAGCTGTTTTTT.